A single T cell receptor (beta chain) is shown here with its context. Its antigen is unidentified. The data are from a study of OX40 agonist ivuxolimab in advanced cancers. On the study more broadly: Three patients got partial responses; one had hepatocellular carcinoma and two had cutaneous melanoma. Study-wide results and limits: Among the lowest levels of clonal expansion were found in partial responders at 0.1-3.0 mg/kg.

With 2 bases removed from V and 10 bases from J, the gap between germline ends came to 12 bases. The CDR3 has 13 amino acids. CDR1 is KGHSH and CDR2 is LQKENI in the germline V gene. This table comes from immunoSEQ multiplex PCR, and its TCRdb copy is limited to in-frame clones, with some not included. The sample contains almost 70,000 clones, about 89% of which appear only once. Here the sequenced sample was CD4+ or CD8+ T cells sorted from blood, taken in a trial of the OX40 agonist ivuxolimab. The sequence derives from an adult with an advanced solid tumor such as melanoma, head and neck, liver or kidney cancer. V usage is TRBV18 and J usage is TRBJ2-1; D not resolved. CDR3 in DNA: TGTGCCAGCTCACCAGATCGGGCAAAAGAGCAGTTCTTC. This codes for CASSPDRAKEQFF.